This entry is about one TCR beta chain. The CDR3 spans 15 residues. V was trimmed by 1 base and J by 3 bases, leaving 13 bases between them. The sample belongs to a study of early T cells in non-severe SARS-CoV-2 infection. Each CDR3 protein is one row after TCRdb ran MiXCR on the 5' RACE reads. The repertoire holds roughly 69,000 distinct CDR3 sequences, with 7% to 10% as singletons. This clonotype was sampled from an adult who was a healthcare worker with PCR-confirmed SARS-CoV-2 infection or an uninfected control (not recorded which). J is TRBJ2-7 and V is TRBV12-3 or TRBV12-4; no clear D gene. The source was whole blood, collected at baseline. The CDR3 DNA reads TGTGCCAGCAGTTTAGGGTTCGATACCGGCTACGAGCAGTACTTC. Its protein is CASSLGFDTGYEQYF.